The 7 T cell receptor beta chains below all came from one sample that was sequenced in a study of early T cells in non-severe SARS-CoV-2 infection. TCRdb re-called the 5' RACE reads with MiXCR, one entry per CDR3 protein. The profile shows roughly 67,000 distinct CDR3 sequences, 11% of them singletons. Sequenced: whole blood. The receptors originated from an adult who was a healthcare worker with PCR-confirmed SARS-CoV-2 infection or an uninfected control (not recorded which).

The chain joins TRBV5-6 to TRBJ2-7; D perhaps matches TRBD2 (6 bases). Trimming removed 4 bases from V and 2 bases from J, with 16 bases in between. The CDR3 length is 15 residues. Per the germline V gene, CDR1 is SGHDT and CDR2 is YYEEEE. For the CDR3, the DNA is TGTGCCAGCAGCCGCGGGGACTCGAGCACCTACGAGCAGTACTTC. Protein: CASSRGDSSTYEQYF.

There are many counts of this clonotype. The J gene is TRBJ2-5, the V gene TRBV7-9; a possible D gene is TRBD2 (6 bases). V was trimmed by 3 bases and J by 5 bases, leaving 10 bases between them. The length of the CDR3 is 13 residues. Per the germline V gene, CDR1 is SEHNR and CDR2 is FQNEAQ (reference sequence). The CDR3 sequence: CASSFGGLETQYF. DNA of the CDR3: TGTGCCAGCAGCTTCGGAGGGTTGGAGACCCAGTACTTC.

The chain is built from TRBV29-1 and TRBJ2-2; D unclear. Trimming removed 4 bases from V and 3 bases from J, with 9 bases in between. The germline gives CDR1 SQVTM, CDR2 ANQGSEA. The CDR3 contains 13 residues. The CDR3, as DNA: TGCAGCGTTGTTAGCCCGGACACCGGGGAGCTGTTTTTT. Protein: CSVVSPDTGELFF.

The table lists this clonotype with many counts. This chain links TRBV11-2 with TRBJ1-2; D not resolved. Deletions cut 1 base from V and 1 base from J, with 7 bases between. CDR1 is SGHAT, CDR2 FQNNGV, per germline. This CDR3 comprises 14 residues. CDR3 DNA: TGTGCCAGCAGCTTAGGGCGTAATAACTATGGCTACACCTTC. Its protein product is CASSLGRNNYGYTF.

This clonotype has only one observation. This chain uses TRBV4-2 with TRBJ2-1; 8 bases match TRBD2. Germline-derived CDR1 and CDR2 are LGHNA and YNFKEQ. This CDR3 has 15 amino acids. V shed 2 bases and J 0 bases; nucleotides not matched to a gene: 0. As DNA, the CDR3 is TGTGCCAGCAGCCAAACTAGCGGCTCCTACAATGAGCAGTTCTTC. This sequence encodes CASSQTSGSYNEQFF.

The chain joins TRBV20-1 to TRBJ1-1, with a tentative D call TRBD1 (5 bases). Per germline, CDR1 DFQATT and CDR2 SNEGSKA (reference sequence). Deletions cut 6 bases from V and 0 bases from J, with 11 bases between. The CDR3 has 13 residues. The CDR3 DNA is TGCAGTGCGGGGACCGTCATGAACACTGAAGCTTTCTTT. It translates to CSAGTVMNTEAFF.

This clonotype was detected ten times or more. This chain joins TRBV5-4 and TRBJ2-3; 8 positions agree with TRBD2. Germline CDR1 reads SGHNT; CDR2 reads YYREEE (reference sequence). V shed 9 bases, J shed 4 bases, and the junction held 10 bases outside the gene matches. The CDR3 loop spans 14 amino acids. The DNA of the CDR3 is TGTGCCACCGCACCGGGAGGGATCTCAGATACGCAGTATTTT. Amino acids: CATAPGGISDTQYF.